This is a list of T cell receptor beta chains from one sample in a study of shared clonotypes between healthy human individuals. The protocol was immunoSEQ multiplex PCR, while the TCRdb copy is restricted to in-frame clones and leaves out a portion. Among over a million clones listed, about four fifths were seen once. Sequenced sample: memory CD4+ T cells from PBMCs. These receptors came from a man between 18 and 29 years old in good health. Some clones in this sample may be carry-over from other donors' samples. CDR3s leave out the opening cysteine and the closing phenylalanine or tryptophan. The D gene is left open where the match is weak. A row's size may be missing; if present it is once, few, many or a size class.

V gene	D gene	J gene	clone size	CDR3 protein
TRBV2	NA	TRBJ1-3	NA	ASSVGGAGNTIY
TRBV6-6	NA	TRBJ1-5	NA	ASSDVLNQPQH
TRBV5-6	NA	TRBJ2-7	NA	ASSLGDTSFYEQY
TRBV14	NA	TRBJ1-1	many	ASSRDSTPNTEAF
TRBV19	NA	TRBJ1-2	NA	ASSPRDPANYGYT
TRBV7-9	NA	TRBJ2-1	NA	ASQRPTGPNRNEQF
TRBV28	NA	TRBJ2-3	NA	ASSRRTGGTDTQY
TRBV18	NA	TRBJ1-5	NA	ASWQPGQPQH
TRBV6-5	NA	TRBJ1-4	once	ASSITATNEKLF
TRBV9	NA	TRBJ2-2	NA	ASSVGSRGGTGELF
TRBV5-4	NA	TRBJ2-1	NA	ASSPPGVAEQF
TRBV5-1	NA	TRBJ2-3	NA	ASSLDGGSTDTQY
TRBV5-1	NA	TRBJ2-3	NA	ASTILPMGPTGADTQY
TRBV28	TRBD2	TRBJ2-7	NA	ASTGLAGVLGYEQY
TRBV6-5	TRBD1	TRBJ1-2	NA	ASSYGDSYNYGYT
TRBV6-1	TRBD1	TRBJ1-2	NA	ASSGRTGRVRGYGYT
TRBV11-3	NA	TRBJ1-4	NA	ASSPGWGEKLF
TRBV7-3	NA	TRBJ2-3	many	ASSLIPGATDTQY
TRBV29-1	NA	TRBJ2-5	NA	SVAGSSGETQY
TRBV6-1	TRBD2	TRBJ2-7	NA	ASTTSGTYEQY
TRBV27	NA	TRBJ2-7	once	ASSGDGLYEQY
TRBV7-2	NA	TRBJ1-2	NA	ASSLSTANYGYT
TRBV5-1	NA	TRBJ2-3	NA	ASSLLDTQY
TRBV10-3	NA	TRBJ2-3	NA	AVGTSTDTQY
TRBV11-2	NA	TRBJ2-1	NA	ASSLMNNEQF
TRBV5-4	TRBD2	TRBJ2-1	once	ASSRASGRSYNEQF
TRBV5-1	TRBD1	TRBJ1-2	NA	ASSLDRGRGGYGYT
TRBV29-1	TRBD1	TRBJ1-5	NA	SISEGTGDQPQH
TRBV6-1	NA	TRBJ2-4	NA	ASTPDGVFDIQY
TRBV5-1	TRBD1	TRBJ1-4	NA	ASSTGQGDEKLF
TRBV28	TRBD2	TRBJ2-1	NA	ASSLLAGAYNEQF
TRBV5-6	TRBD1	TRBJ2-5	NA	ASSTGQGARETQY
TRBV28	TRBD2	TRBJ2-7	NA	ATLAGGYEQY
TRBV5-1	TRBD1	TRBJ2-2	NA	ASSLRHRGSGELF
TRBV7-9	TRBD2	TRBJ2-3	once	ASSLRLAGGPDTQY
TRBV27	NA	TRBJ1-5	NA	ASSLLVSGNQPQH
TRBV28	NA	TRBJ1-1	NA	ASSLTHRAAVAEAF
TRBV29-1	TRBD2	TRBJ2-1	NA	RVAGHNEQF
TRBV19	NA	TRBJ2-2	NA	ASRVVAGELF
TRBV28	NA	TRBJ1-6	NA	ASRGTGFYNSPLH
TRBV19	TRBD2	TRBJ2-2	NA	ASSISGSGGELF
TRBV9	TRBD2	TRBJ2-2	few	ASSGPGTSGGSNTGELF
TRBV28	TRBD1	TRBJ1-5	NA	ASNVDRDNQPQH
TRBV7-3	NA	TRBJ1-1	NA	ASSLIALPNTEAF
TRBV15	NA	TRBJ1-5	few	ATSRDKGLYQPQH
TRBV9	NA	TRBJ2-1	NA	ASSASESSYNEQF
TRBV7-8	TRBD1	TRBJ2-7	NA	ASSPGTGVYEQY
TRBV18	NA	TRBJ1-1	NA	ASSPAGNTEAF
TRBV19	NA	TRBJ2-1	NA	ASSIPTGEQF
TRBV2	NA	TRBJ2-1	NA	ASREAVNEQF
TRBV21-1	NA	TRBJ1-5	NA	ASSFGGKSGQGFHQPQH